This entry lists 14 T cell receptor beta chains sequenced from one sample in a study of shared clonotypes between healthy human individuals. Method: immunoSEQ multiplex PCR; TCRdb's copy keeps in-frame clones and lacks some. Of hundreds of thousands of clones listed, 90% to 96% are singletons. The sample taken for sequencing was naive CD4+ T cells sorted from blood. The subset here: CD45RA+ positively selected. These receptors originate from a woman in her twenties or thirties in good health.

The J gene is TRBJ1-2, the V gene TRBV11-1; D ambiguous. Germline V lookup: CDR1 SGHAT, CDR2 FQDESV (reference sequence). The V gene lost 2 bases and the J gene lost 5 bases, with 9 bases spanning the gap. This CDR3 region has 13 residues. The CDR3 bases are TGTGCCAGCAGCTTATCCGCCGAATATGGCTACACCTTC. Translating it yields CASSLSAEYGYTF. The entire variable domain, with the rest obtained from reference TRBV11-1 and TRBJ1-2, is as follows: EAEVAQSPRYKITEKSQAVAFWCDPISGHATLYWYRQILGQGPELLVQFQDESVVDDSQLPKDRFSAERLKGVDSTLKIQPAELGDSAMYLCASSLSAEYGYTFGSGTRLTVV.

This clone was recorded once. V gene TRBV15 combines with J gene TRBJ2-1, with a weak D call TRBD2 (6 bases). Trimming removed 0 bases from V and 4 bases from J, with 10 bases in between. There are 15 residues in the CDR3. In germline, CDR1 is LNHNV, CDR2 YYDKDF (reference sequence). DNA for the CDR3: TGTGCCACCAGCAGAGATACCGGGAGTTACAATGAGCAGTTCTTC. Translating it yields CATSRDTGSYNEQFF.

The chain has TRBV2 and TRBJ1-4, with D uncertain. Germline CDR1 SNHLY, CDR2 FYNNEI. Trimming removed 6 bases from V and 8 bases from J, with 19 bases in between. This CDR3 region has 15 residues. CDR3 DNA sequence: TGTGCCAGCAGCCGCCGCCGGGTTGAGTCCGAAAAACTGTTTTTT. This sequence encodes CASSRRRVESEKLFF.

Only one count was recorded for this clone. The chain uses TRBV5-5 and TRBJ2-7, with TRBD1 identical over 9 bases. In germline, CDR1 is SGHKS, CDR2 YYEKEE (reference sequence). The ends lost 6 bases at V and 2 bases at J; junction bases unmatched: 12. There are 16 residues in the CDR3. This CDR3 reads CASTPGRDRVTYEQYF. In DNA form, the CDR3 reads TGTGCCAGCACCCCCGGTCGGGACAGGGTGACCTACGAGCAGTACTTC. Complete variable domain (other parts from reference TRBV5-5 and TRBJ2-7): DAGVTQSPTHLIKTRGQQVTLRCSPISGHKSVSWYQQVLGQGPQFIFQYYEKEERGRGNFPDRFSARQFPNYSSELNVNALLLGDSALYLCASTPGRDRVTYEQYFGPGTRLTVT.

The chain is built from TRBV7-9 and TRBJ1-1; 8 bases match TRBD1. Germline CDR1 and CDR2: SEHNR and FQNEAQ (reference sequence). V shed 5 bases, J shed 5 bases, and the junction held 10 bases outside the gene matches. This CDR3 is built from 15 residues. CDR3 residues: CASSPVGTGSTEAFF. DNA for the CDR3: TGTGCCAGCAGCCCAGTAGGGACAGGATCTACTGAAGCTTTCTTT.

J is TRBJ2-5 and V is TRBV10-3; maybe TRBD1 (5 bases). This CDR3 is built from 13 residues. V was pared by 8 bases and J by 5 bases, with 15 bases between. Germline V gene lookup returns CDR1 ENHRY and CDR2 SYGVKD. CDR3 sequence reads: CAIPSRVVETQYF. CDR3 sequence (DNA): TGTGCCATCCCATCCAGGGTAGTGGAGACCCAGTACTTC.

The rearrangement links TRBV10-3 to TRBJ2-3, with D possibly matching TRBD2 (5 bases). The length of the CDR3 is 17 residues. V lost 0 bases to trimming and J lost 2 bases, with 15 bases between them. From germline, CDR1 is ENHRY and CDR2 SYGVKD. The CDR3 loop reads CAISESIFSENTDTQYF. CDR3 bases: TGTGCCATCAGTGAGTCGATTTTTAGCGAGAACACAGATACGCAGTATTTT.

V usage is TRBV29-1 and J usage is TRBJ2-7; no reliable D call. In germline, CDR1 is SQVTM, CDR2 ANQGSEA. The CDR3 runs to 10 residues. The CDR3 here is CSAVWREQYF. As DNA, the CDR3 is TGCAGTGCTGTGTGGCGCGAGCAGTACTTC.

The J gene is TRBJ2-5, the V gene TRBV27, with 8 bases that match TRBD1. With the DNA end fitting TRBJ2-7 better, the J assignment may be wrong. This CDR3 has 15 amino acids. Germline CDR1 MNHEY, CDR2 SMNVEV (reference sequence). CDR3 region: CASSFGTGVYYEQYF. The CDR3 DNA follows: TGTGCCAGCAGTTTCGGGACAGGAGTATACTACGAGCAGTACTTC.

The chain carries TRBV28 and TRBJ2-1; tentatively, D is TRBD2 (5 bases). In germline, CDR1 is MDHEN, CDR2 SYDVKM. This CDR3 contains 15 residues. Trimming removed 3 bases from V and 6 bases from J, with 15 bases in between. The CDR3 here is CASSFQEGVRNEQFF. The CDR3 bases are TGTGCCAGCAGTTTTCAAGAGGGTGTTCGCAATGAGCAGTTCTTC.

In its sample, this clone was seen once. The CDR3 bases are TGTGCCAGCAGTCCTCGGGGGACAGCCACTGAAAAACTGTTTTTT. Protein: CASSPRGTATEKLFF. The chain combines TRBV2 with TRBJ1-4, with 7 bases aligning to TRBD1. CDR3 length: 15 amino acids. The V and J ends lost 5 bases and 7 bases, in that order; junction bases with no gene match: 10. Germline V lookup: CDR1 SNHLY, CDR2 FYNNEI.

The chain has TRBV27 and TRBJ2-3; D is perhaps TRBD1 or TRBD2 (5 bases each). The CDR3 loop spans 14 amino acids. Trimming removed 1 base from V and 3 bases from J, with 8 bases in between. Germline values: CDR1 MNHEY, CDR2 SMNVEV (reference sequence). The CDR3 loop is CASSLYEGTDTQYF. CDR3 DNA: TGTGCCAGCAGTTTATATGAGGGGACAGATACGCAGTATTTT.

The chain carries TRBV15 and TRBJ2-3; 9 nucleotides line up with TRBD2. Per the germline V gene, CDR1 is LNHNV and CDR2 is YYDKDF (reference sequence). The CDR3 has 16 amino acids. Trimming took 3 bases from V and 6 from J; bases not matched to a gene: 10. The CDR3 DNA is TGTGCCACCAGCAGGACCCCAGCGGGAGGTCTTGATACGCAGTATTTT. Translation: CATSRTPAGGLDTQYF.

The V call is TRBV5-6, the J call TRBJ1-2; D is possibly TRBD1 (6 bases). CDR3 length: 13 residues. Germline CDR1 reads SGHDT; CDR2 reads YYEEEE. V was cut by 4 bases and J by 4 bases, with 11 bases left in between. As DNA, the CDR3 is TGTGCCAGCAGCCGCGGACAGCCCTATGGCTACACCTTC. Its protein product is CASSRGQPYGYTF.